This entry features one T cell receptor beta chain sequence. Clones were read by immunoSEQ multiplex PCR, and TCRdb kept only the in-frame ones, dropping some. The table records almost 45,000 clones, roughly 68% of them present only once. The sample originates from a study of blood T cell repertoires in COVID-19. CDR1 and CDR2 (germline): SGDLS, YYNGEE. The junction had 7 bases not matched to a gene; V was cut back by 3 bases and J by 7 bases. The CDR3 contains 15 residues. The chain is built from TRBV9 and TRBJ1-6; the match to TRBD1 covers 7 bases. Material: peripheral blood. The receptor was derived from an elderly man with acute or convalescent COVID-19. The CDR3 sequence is CASSARQGPNSPLHF. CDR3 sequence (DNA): TGTGCCAGCAGCGCGCGACAGGGCCCCAATTCACCCCTCCACTTT. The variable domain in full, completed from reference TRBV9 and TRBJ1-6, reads DSGVTQTPKHLITATGQRVTLRCSPRSGDLSVYWYQQSLDQGLQFLIQYYNGEERAKGNILERFSAQQFPDLHSELNLSSLELGDSALYFCASSARQGPNSPLHFGNGTRLTVT.